The entry below gives a single T cell receptor beta chain sequence along with its context. The antigen remains undetermined. This entry comes from a study of immune cell composition in non-small cell lung cancer. On the study more broadly: Lung adenocarcinoma or squamous carcinoma made up most tumours. Findings and caveats of the study: 60% to 75% of squamous and approximately 31% of adenocarcinoma cases had tumour-associated clones >0.5%. Lung squamous cell carcinoma tumours had significantly higher top 10 clone scores and productive clonality than lung adenocarcinoma. Overall clonality, unlike maximal tumour-associated clone frequency, did not predict TIL reactivity.

Sequencing was performed with immunoSEQ multiplex PCR; in TCRdb, only in-frame clones are kept and a portion is missing. The sample shows about 2,000 clones, 75% to 85% of them seen only once. Sample: lung tumor tissue. The receptor's source is a human donor with non-small cell lung cancer.

The CDR3 protein is CASSVEQGASLRGTDTQYF. CDR3 nucleotide sequence: TGTGCCAGCAGCGTAGAACAGGGGGCCTCATTAAGGGGCACAGATACGCAGTATTTT. The rearrangement joins TRBV9 to TRBJ2-3, with 9 nucleotides matching TRBD1. Unmatched junction bases numbered 12, after V lost 0 bases and J lost 1 base. Per germline, CDR1 SGDLS and CDR2 YYNGEE. This CDR3 is 19 amino acids long.